This T cell receptor beta chain emerged from a study of blood T cell repertoires in COVID-19. Germline V lookup: CDR1 SGHNT, CDR2 YYREEE (reference sequence). The CDR3 extends over 16 amino acids. Trimming cost V 0 bases and J 4 bases; bases outside gene matches: 5. Clones were sequenced by immunoSEQ multiplex PCR, and TCRdb holds only the in-frame ones, with some missing. The sample shows approximately 340,000 clones, roughly 87% of them seen only once. The receptor comes from a man aged 25-40 years with COVID-19, enrolled during active disease. Source material: peripheral blood. The chain links TRBV5-4 to TRBJ2-1; 9 bases align to TRBD1. The CDR3 loop reads CASSLAAGQGYNEQFF. The CDR3 nucleotides are TGTGCCAGCAGCTTGGCAGCGGGACAGGGTTACAATGAGCAGTTCTTC.